This T cell receptor beta chain was captured by sequencing in a study of T-cell reconstitution after alpha-beta-depleted transplantation in children. The CDR3 is 14 amino acids. J gave up 4 bases and V 2 bases, and 3 bases lay outside the gene matches. Germline CDR1 reads SEHNR; CDR2 reads FQNEAQ (reference sequence). For TCRbeta, the library was prepared with unique molecular identifiers. Each CDR3 protein is one row after TCRdb ran MiXCR on the PCR reads. Among roughly 490,000 distinct CDR3 sequences listed, over 9.5% were seen once. In this sample, this clonotype turned up a few times. The receptor was isolated from a female patient aged 2-15 years who had a stem cell transplant for aplastic anemia, so the T cells may come from the graft donor. This chain uses TRBV7-9 with TRBJ2-7; 9 bases map to TRBD2. Material: PBMCs, mostly from graft donor cells, obtained 180 days after TCRalphabeta/CD19-depleted stem cell transplant. CDR3 sequence reads: CASSLRLAEYEQYF. DNA for the CDR3: TGTGCCAGCAGCTTAAGACTAGCGGAATACGAGCAGTACTTC.